The next 8 T cell receptor beta chains were all read from a single sample in a study of blood T cell repertoires in COVID-19. TCRdb's table, derived via immunoSEQ multiplex PCR, lists solely in-frame clones and lacks some. The data hold approximately 150,000 clones, with 85% to 90% observed a single time. The specimen was peripheral blood. These receptors all come from a man aged 50 to 59 who had recovered from COVID-19.

This chain links TRBV15 with TRBJ1-2; D possibly corresponds to TRBD1 (5 bases). CDR1 and CDR2 (germline): LNHNV, YYDKDF (reference sequence). V was trimmed by 2 bases and J by 8 bases, leaving 18 bases between them. CDR3 length equals 15 residues. CDR3 nucleotides: TGTGCCACCAGCAGAACTCTGGGGGAGGCTTTAGGCTACACCTTC. Translation gives CATSRTLGEALGYTF. Based on the CDR3 plus reference TRBV15 and TRBJ1-2, the full variable domain is DAMVIQNPRYQVTQFGKPVTLSCSQTLNHNVMYWYQQKSSQAPKLLFHYYDKDFNNEADTPDNFQSRRPNTSFCFLDIRSPGLGDTAMYLCATSRTLGEALGYTFGSGTRLTVV.

The V and J genes are TRBV5-4 and TRBJ2-5, with 7 bases matching TRBD1. The germline CDR1 and CDR2 sequences are SGHNT and YYREEE (reference sequence). This CDR3 is built from 14 residues. After removal of 4 bases from V and 5 bases from J, the junction contained 8 bases not matched to a gene. The CDR3 sequence: CASSVNRGEETQYF. The DNA for the CDR3 is TGTGCCAGCAGCGTAAACAGGGGAGAGGAGACCCAGTACTTC.

This clone was found once. The CDR3 sequence: CASSVYRETGSGANVLTF. CDR3 bases: TGTGCCAGCAGTGTCTACAGGGAAACTGGCTCTGGGGCCAACGTCCTGACTTTC. The chain has TRBV6-1 and TRBJ2-6, with D possibly TRBD1 on 6 matching bases. This CDR3 has 18 amino acids. Deletions cut 4 bases from V and 0 bases from J, with 16 bases between. Germline V gene data show CDR1 as MNHNS and CDR2 as SASEGT.

This chain links TRBV6-2 or TRBV6-3 with TRBJ1-1; the D gene is possibly TRBD1 (5 bases). Germline lookup yields CDR1 MNHEY and CDR2 SVGEGT. Trimming took 4 bases from V and 4 from J, leaving 13 bases between them. The CDR3 sequence is 14 residues long. For the CDR3, the DNA is TGTGCCAGCAGTTCATGGGGGGGAGGCACTGAAGCTTTCTTT. Translated: CASSSWGGGTEAFF.

The CDR3, as DNA: TGTGCCACCCGACTAGCGTCGGATACGCAGTATTTT. Encoded protein: CATRLASDTQYF. The genes are TRBV15 and TRBJ2-3; 8 positions agree with TRBD2. The CDR3 consists of 12 residues. The junction had 4 bases not matched to a gene; V was cut back by 8 bases and J by 6 bases. Germline V CDR1 and CDR2: LNHNV, YYDKDF (reference sequence).

The CDR3 reads CATSRGGVGYTF. CDR3 coding DNA: TGTGCCACCAGCAGAGGCGGCGTGGGCTACACCTTC. The chain links TRBV15 to TRBJ1-2; no reliable D call. In germline, CDR1 is LNHNV, CDR2 YYDKDF (reference sequence). The V end was cut by 1 base, the J end by 8 bases, with 8 bases between. This CDR3 contains 12 residues.

The chain uses TRBV19 and TRBJ2-7; D perhaps matches TRBD2 (5 bases). Germline loops: CDR1 LNHDA, CDR2 SQIVND (reference sequence). The V and J ends lost 4 bases and 7 bases respectively, with 17 bases between them. The CDR3 runs to 14 residues. The CDR3 here is CASSTSLTPGEQYF. DNA of the CDR3: TGTGCCAGTAGTACCTCCTTAACCCCGGGGGAGCAGTACTTC.

The genes are TRBV6-5 and TRBJ1-4; D possibly corresponds to TRBD1 (6 bases). CDR1 and CDR2 from the germline V gene are MNHEY and SVGAGI. This CDR3 comprises 14 residues. The V end lost 0 bases, the J end lost 8 bases, and 10 bases lay between the germline ends. Here the CDR3 reads CASSYSQGREKLFF. CDR3 nucleotides: TGTGCCAGCAGTTACTCCCAGGGGCGGGAAAAACTGTTTTTT.